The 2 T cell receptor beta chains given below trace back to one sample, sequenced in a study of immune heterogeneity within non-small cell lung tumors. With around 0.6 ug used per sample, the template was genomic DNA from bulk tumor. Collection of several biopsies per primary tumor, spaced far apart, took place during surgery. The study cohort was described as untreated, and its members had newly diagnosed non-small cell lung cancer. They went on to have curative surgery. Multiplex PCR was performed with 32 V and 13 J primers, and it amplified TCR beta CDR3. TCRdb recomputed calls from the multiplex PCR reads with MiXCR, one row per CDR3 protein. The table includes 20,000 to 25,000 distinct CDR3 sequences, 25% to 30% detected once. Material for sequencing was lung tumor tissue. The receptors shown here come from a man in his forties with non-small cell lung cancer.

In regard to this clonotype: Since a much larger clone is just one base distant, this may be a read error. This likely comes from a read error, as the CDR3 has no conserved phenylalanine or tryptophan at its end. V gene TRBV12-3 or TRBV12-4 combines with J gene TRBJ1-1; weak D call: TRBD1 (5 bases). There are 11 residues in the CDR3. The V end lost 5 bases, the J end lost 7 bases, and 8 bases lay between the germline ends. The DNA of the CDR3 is TGTGCCAGCAGTCCAGGGATTGAAGCTTTCTCT. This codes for CASSPGIEAFS.

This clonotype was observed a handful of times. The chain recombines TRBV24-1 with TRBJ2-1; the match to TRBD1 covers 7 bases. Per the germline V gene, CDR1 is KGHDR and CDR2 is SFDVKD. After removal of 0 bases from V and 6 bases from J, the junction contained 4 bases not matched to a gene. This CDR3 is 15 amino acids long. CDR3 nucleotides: TGTGCCACCAGTGATTTGTGGACAGGCTCCAATGAGCAGTTCTTC. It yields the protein CATSDLWTGSNEQFF.